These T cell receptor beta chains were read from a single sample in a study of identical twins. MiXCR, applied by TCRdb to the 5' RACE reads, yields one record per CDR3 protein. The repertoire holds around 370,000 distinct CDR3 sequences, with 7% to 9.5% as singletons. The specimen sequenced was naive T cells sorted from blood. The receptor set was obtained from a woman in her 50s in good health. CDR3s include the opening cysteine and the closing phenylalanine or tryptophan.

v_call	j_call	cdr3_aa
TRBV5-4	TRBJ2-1	CASSPTVSGGYNEQFF
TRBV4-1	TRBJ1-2	CASSREGQFNYGYTF
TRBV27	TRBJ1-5	CASSLFGRDQPQHF
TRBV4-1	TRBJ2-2	CASSQTFTDTGELFF
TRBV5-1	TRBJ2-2	CASRPTGGPAGELFF
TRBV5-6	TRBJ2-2	CASTFSRHAGELFF
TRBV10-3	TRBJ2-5	CAISESGKTQYF
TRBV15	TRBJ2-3	CATSREWADTQYF
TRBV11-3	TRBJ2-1	CASSWGGRPLLGNEQFF
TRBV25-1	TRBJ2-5	CASQQGRLAGAQETQYF
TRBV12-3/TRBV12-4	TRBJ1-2	CASSPSGGYGYTF
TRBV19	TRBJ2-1	CASTRRVTYNEQFF
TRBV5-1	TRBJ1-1	CASSWTGDTEAFF
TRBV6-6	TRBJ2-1	CASRVAGGPLNEQFF